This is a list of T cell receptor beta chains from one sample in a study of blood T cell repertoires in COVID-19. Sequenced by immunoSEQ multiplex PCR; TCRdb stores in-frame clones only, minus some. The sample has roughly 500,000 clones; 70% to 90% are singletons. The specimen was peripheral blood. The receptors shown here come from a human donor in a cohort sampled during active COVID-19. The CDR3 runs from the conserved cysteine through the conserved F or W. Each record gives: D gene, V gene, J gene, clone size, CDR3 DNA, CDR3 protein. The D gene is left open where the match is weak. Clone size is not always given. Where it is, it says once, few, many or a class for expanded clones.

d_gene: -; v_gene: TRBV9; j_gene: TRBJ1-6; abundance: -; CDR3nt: TGTGCCAGCAGCGTTCTCACAGACAATTCACCCCTCCACTTT; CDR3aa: CASSVLTDNSPLHF
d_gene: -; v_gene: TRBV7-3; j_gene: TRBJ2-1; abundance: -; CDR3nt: TGTGCCAGCAGCTTAAACGGCGGGACCTACAATGAGCAGTTCTTC; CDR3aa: CASSLNGGTYNEQFF
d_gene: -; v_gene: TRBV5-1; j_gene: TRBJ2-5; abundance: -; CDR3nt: TGCGCCAGCAGCTTGTCGCGCGTTACGGGGTCAGAGACCCAGTACTTC; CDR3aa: CASSLSRVTGSETQYF
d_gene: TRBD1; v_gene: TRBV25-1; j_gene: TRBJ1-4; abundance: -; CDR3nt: TGTGCCAGCAGTGGAAACCCAGGGGGGAGTGAAAAACTGTTTTTT; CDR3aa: CASSGNPGGSEKLFF
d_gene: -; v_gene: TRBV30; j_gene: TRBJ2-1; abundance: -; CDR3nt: TGTGCTTCGGGGGTGGGCGGTGAGCAGTTCTTC; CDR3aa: CASGVGGEQFF
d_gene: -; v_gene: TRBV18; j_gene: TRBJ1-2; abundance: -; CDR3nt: TGTGCCAGCTCAACAGGATCAGAGGGCTACACCTTC; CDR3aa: CASSTGSEGYTF
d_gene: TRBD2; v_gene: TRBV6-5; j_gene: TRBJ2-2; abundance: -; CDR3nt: TGTGCCAGCAGTACCCCCGGGACTAGCCCCGGGGAGCTGTTTTTT; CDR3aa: CASSTPGTSPGELFF
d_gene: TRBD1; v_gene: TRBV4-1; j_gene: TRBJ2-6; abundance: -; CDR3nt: TGCGCCAGCAGCCACCTTGGGACAGGGGAAAGTGGGGCCAACGTCCTGACTTTC; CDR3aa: CASSHLGTGESGANVLTF
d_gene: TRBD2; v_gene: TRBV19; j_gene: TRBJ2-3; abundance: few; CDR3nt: TGTGCCAGTAGTCAAAGAGGGACTAGCGGGAGCACAGATACGCAGTATTTT; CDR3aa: CASSQRGTSGSTDTQYF
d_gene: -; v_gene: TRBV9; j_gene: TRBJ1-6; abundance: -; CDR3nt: TGTGCCAGCACCCAAGGGGGGGATAATTCACCCCTCCACTTT; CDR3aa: CASTQGGDNSPLHF
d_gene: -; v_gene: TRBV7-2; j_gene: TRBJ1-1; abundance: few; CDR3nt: TGTGCCAGCAGCTTAGCTCGCCAGGGAACTGAAGCTTTCTTT; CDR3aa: CASSLARQGTEAFF
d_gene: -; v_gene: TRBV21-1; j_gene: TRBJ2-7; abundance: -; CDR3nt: TGTGCCAGCAGCAAAGATACTGGGGCGGGGATCTACGAGCAGTACTTC; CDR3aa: CASSKDTGAGIYEQYF
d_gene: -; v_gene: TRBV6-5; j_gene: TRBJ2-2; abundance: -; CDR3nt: TGTGCCAGCAGTTACTCGATTTCAGGGCCCGGGGAGCTGTTTTTT; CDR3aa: CASSYSISGPGELFF
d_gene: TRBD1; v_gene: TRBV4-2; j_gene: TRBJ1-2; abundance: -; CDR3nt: TGTGCCAGCAGCCCCCGCACCGGGACAGACTATGGCTACACCTTC; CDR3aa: CASSPRTGTDYGYTF
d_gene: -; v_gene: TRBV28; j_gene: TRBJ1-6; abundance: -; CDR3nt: TGTGCCAGCAGTTTAAACGCAGGGATCAGATCACCCCTCCACTTT; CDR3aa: CASSLNAGIRSPLHF
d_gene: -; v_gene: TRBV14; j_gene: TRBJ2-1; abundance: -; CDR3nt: TGTGCCAGCAGCCAATCTTCCCGAGGCGATGAGCAGTTCTTC; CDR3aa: CASSQSSRGDEQFF
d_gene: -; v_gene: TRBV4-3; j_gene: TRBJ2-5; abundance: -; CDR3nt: TGCGCCAGCAGCCAACAGGGGTTGGGAGAGACCCAGTACTTC; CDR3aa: CASSQQGLGETQYF
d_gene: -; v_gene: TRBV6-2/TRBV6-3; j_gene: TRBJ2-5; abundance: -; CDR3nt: TGTGCCAGCAGTTACCTGCGGGAAACGATACAAGAGACCCAGTACTTC; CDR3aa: CASSYLRETIQETQYF
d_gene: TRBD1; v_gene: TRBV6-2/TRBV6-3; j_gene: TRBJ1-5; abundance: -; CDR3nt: TGTGCCAGCAGTACCCCGAGGTGGACAGGGGAGCGCAAAAAAAGCAATCAGCCCCAGCATTTT; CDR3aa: CASSTPRWTGERKKSNQPQHF
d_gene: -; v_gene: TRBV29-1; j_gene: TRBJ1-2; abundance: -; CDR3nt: TGCAGCGTTTCCCGGGATTTTGAAGGCTATGGCTACACCTTC; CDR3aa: CSVSRDFEGYGYTF
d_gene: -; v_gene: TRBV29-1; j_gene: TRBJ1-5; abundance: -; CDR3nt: TGCAGCGTTGCGACGGGGAGTCAGCCCCAGCATTTT; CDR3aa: CSVATGSQPQHF
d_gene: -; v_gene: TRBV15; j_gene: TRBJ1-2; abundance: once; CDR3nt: TGTGCCACCATAGAGGCGCCAGGGCCGCCGCTCTATGGCTACACCTTC; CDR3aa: CATIEAPGPPLYGYTF
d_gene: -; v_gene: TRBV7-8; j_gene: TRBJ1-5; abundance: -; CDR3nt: TGTGCCAGCAGCTCCTTAGGGGTCGGCCGGCCCCAGCATTTT; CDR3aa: CASSSLGVGRPQHF
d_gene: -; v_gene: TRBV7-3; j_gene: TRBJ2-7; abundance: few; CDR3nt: TGTGCCTCCAGGGCGGGACCCTACGAGCAGTACTTC; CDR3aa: CASRAGPYEQYF
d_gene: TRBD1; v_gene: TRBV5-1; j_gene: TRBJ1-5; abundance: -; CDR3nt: TGCGCCAGCAGCCCGGACAGGGCTAATCAGCCCCAGCATTTT; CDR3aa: CASSPDRANQPQHF
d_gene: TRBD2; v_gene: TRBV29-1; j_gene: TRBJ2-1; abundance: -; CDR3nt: TGCAGCGGGGGGACTAGCGGGATTCGTGAGCAGTTCTTC; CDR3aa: CSGGTSGIREQFF
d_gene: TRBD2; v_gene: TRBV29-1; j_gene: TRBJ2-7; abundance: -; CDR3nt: TGTTATTATTACCGGCGGGGGAGGGCCTACGAGCAGTACTTC; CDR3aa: CYYYRRGRAYEQYF
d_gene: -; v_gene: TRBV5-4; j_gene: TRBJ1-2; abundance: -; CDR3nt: TGTGCCAGCAGCTTGGTATCGGCGGCTAACTATGGCTACACCTTC; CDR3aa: CASSLVSAANYGYTF
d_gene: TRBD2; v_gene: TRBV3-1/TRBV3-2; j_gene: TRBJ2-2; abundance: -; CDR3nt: TGTGCCAGCAGCCAAGAGGGACTAGCGGGAGCGAGAACCGGGGAGCTGTTTTTT; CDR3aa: CASSQEGLAGARTGELFF
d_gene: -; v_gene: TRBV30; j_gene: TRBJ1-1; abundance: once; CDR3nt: TGTGCCTGGAGTCGGAGTGAAGTTGAAGCTTTCTTT; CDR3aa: CAWSRSEVEAFF
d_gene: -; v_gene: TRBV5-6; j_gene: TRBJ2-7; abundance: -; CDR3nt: TGTGCCAGCAGCTTAGGGACACCTTCCTACGAGCAGTACTTC; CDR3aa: CASSLGTPSYEQYF
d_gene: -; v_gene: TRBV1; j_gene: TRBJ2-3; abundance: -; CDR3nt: TGCACCAGCAGCCAAGATAGAGCGAGAGGGCAGTATTTT; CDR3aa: CTSSQDRARGQYF
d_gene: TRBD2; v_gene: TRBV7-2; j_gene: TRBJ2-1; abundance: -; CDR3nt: TGTGCCAGCAGCTTTGGACTAGCGGGAAAAGAGCAGTTCTTC; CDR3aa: CASSFGLAGKEQFF
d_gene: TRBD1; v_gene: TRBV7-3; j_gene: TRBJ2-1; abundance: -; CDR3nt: TGTGCCAGCAGCCGGCAGGGGGCGCTTGAGCAGTTCTTC; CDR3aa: CASSRQGALEQFF
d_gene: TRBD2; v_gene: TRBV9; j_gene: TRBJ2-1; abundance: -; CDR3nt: TGTGCCAGCTCCCGAAGCGGGAAGGGGAGCAATTTGGGCAATGAGCAGTTCTTC; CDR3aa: CASSRSGKGSNLGNEQFF
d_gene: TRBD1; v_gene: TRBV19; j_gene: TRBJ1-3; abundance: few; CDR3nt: TGTGCCAGTAGTATTGGACAGGGGGCTGGAAACACCATATATTTT; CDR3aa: CASSIGQGAGNTIYF
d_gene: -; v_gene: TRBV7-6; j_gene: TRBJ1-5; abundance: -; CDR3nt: TGTGCCAGCAGCTTAGGACAGCTTCATCAGCCCCAGCATTTT; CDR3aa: CASSLGQLHQPQHF
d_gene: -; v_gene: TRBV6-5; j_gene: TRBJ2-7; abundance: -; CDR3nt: TGTGCCAACGGATTCGGCTTGGCGGGGGAGCAGTACTTC; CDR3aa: CANGFGLAGEQYF
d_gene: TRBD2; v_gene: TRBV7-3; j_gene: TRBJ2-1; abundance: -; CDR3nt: TGTGCCAGCAGCTTAGGTTGGCTAGCGGGGCGATCGGATGAGCAGTTCTTC; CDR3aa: CASSLGWLAGRSDEQFF
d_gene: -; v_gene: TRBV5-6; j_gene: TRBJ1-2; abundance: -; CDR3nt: TGTGCCAGCAGCCTACGGACTGGGCAGGCCATAACTTATGGCTACACCTTC; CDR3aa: CASSLRTGQAITYGYTF
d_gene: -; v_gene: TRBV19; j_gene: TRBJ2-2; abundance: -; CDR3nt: TGTGCCAGTAGTATTGGGGGGGCTTCCGGGGAGCTGTTTTTT; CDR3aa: CASSIGGASGELFF
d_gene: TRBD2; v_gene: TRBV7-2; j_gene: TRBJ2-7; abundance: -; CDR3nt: TGTGCCAGCAGCTTAGGGACTAGTGCCTACGAGCAGTACTTC; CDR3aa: CASSLGTSAYEQYF
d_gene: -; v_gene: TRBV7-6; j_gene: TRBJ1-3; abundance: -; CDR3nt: TGTGCCAGCAGCTTACTATCCCGGGACTCTGGAAACACCATATATTTT; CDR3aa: CASSLLSRDSGNTIYF
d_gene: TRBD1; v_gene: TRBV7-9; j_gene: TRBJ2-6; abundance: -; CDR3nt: TGTGCCAGCAGCCTACCAGGACAGGGTGGGGCCAACGTCCTGACTTTC; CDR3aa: CASSLPGQGGANVLTF
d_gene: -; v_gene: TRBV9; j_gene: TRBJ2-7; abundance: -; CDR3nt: TGTGCCAGCAGCGCAGCGGCTACTTTGACCTACGAGCAGTACTTC; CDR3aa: CASSAAATLTYEQYF